These T cell receptor beta chains were read from a single sample in a study of blood T cell repertoires in COVID-19. TCRdb's copy holds only in-frame clones and misses some; the assay was immunoSEQ multiplex PCR. The sample has roughly 38,000 clones, 90% seen once. The sequencing input was peripheral blood. All receptors come from a man in his 70s with acute or convalescent COVID-19. The CDR3 runs from the conserved cysteine through the conserved F or W. The D gene is left open where the match is weak. Clone size appears in some rows only: once, few, many, or a class for an expanded clone.

J | size | V | D | DNA | CDR3
TRBJ1-4 | - | TRBV28 | TRBD1 | TGTGCCAGCAGTTCCGGACAGGCTAACGGTGAAAAACTGTTTTTT | CASSSGQANGEKLFF
TRBJ1-5 | - | TRBV5-5 | - | TGTGCCAGCAGCTTGGACGGACTGGGCAATCAGCCCCAGCATTTT | CASSLDGLGNQPQHF
TRBJ2-1 | - | TRBV7-3 | TRBD2 | TGTGCCAGCAGCTTACAGCGGGGGGCGAATGAGCAGTTCTTC | CASSLQRGANEQFF
TRBJ1-6 | - | TRBV18 | TRBD1 | TGTGCCAGCTCACTATCGACAGGGATTAATTCACCCCTCCACTTT | CASSLSTGINSPLHF
TRBJ2-7 | - | TRBV14 | TRBD2 | TGTGCCAGCAGCCAAGATTCTAGCGGGAGGGGAGCGTACTTC | CASSQDSSGRGAYF
TRBJ2-2 | - | TRBV5-6 | - | TGTGCCAGCAGCTTGTACAATATAGCTGGGGAGCTGTTTTTT | CASSLYNIAGELFF
TRBJ1-1 | - | TRBV6-5 | TRBD1 | TGTGCCAGCAGACAGGGGGCTCAAGCTTTCTTT | CASRQGAQAFF
TRBJ2-3 | once | TRBV24-1 | - | TGTGCCACCAGAGCCTCTAGCACAGATACGCAGTATTTT | CATRASSTDTQYF
TRBJ2-7 | - | TRBV7-2 | TRBD2 | TGTGCCAGCAGCTTGGCTAGCGGGAACTACGAGCAGTACTTC | CASSLASGNYEQYF
TRBJ2-1 | - | TRBV11-3 | - | TGTGCCAGCAGCTTTAGAGGTGCCTCCTACAATGAGCAGTTCTTC | CASSFRGASYNEQFF
TRBJ2-7 | - | TRBV10-1 | - | TGCGCCAGCAGGAGCCTAGTAGGGGTGGCCCCCTACCCACTTCACTACGAGCAGTACTTC | CASRSLVGVAPYPLHYEQYF
TRBJ2-7 | - | TRBV4-3 | - | TGCGCCAGCAGCCCAATAGTAGGGGCCTACGAGCAGTACTTC | CASSPIVGAYEQYF
TRBJ2-7 | - | TRBV6-5 | TRBD2 | TGTGCCAGCAGTTACGTTGGGACTAGCTCCTACGAGCAGTACTTC | CASSYVGTSSYEQYF
TRBJ1-2 | - | TRBV4-3 | - | TGCGCCAGCAGCCAAGATGTGCTCAGGGGTACGGGCTATGGCTACACCTTC | CASSQDVLRGTGYGYTF
TRBJ2-2 | - | TRBV5-6 | TRBD1 | TGTGCCAGCAGCTCGACAGGGGGCCCCACCGGGGAGCTGTTTTTT | CASSSTGGPTGELFF
TRBJ2-7 | once | TRBV4-3 | TRBD1 | TGCGCCAGCAGCCAAGATCTTTCCGGACAGGGCTACGAGCAGTACTTC | CASSQDLSGQGYEQYF